The rows below give T cell receptor beta chains drawn from one sample of a study of blood T cell repertoires in COVID-19. The table came from immunoSEQ multiplex PCR; TCRdb's copy has only in-frame clones and leaves some out. In the table there are roughly 100,000 clones, almost 80% of which are singletons. The specimen sequenced was peripheral blood. These receptors were collected from a man aged 60 to 69 with active or convalescent COVID-19. Each CDR3 is given with its conserved first and last residue. Fields, in order: J gene, D gene, clone size, V gene, CDR3 DNA, CDR3 protein. The D gene is left open where the match is weak. A row's size may be missing; if present it is once, few, many or a size class.

TRBJ1-2 - - TRBV27 TGTGCCAGCAGCCCTTGGGTCCAGGGTGGGTATGGCTACACCTTC CASSPWVQGGYGYTF
TRBJ1-2 - once TRBV2 TGTGCCAGCAGTGAGGGAAGGGAGTATGGCTACACCTTC CASSEGREYGYTF
TRBJ2-6 - - TRBV27 TGTGCCAGCAGTCCACGGGTCTCTGGGGCCAACGTCCTGACTTTC CASSPRVSGANVLTF
TRBJ2-3 - - TRBV11-2 TGTGCCAGCAGCTTAGGGCAGGGCGGATTCACAGATACGCAGTATTTT CASSLGQGGFTDTQYF
TRBJ1-5 - - TRBV19 TGTGCCAGTAGTCCTCGGACTTATCAGCCCCAGCATTTT CASSPRTYQPQHF
TRBJ2-7 TRBD1 - TRBV27 TGTGCCAGCAGTTTCCAGGGGGCGCGTCTAGGAGAGCAGTACTTC CASSFQGARLGEQYF
TRBJ2-1 - - TRBV7-2 TGTGCCAGCAGCTCGGTACGCCACAATGAGCAGTTCTTC CASSSVRHNEQFF
TRBJ1-6 - once TRBV7-2 TGTGCCAGCAGCTTGGGCTCGACAGCGAGCTCCTATAATTCACCCCTCCACTTT CASSLGSTASSYNSPLHF
TRBJ2-1 - - TRBV7-2 TGTGCCAGCAGCCTCCGGGACAACCAACATGAGCAGTTCTTC CASSLRDNQHEQFF
TRBJ1-2 - - TRBV18 TGTGCCAGCTCACCACCGGGGGCCAGATTGGAAGGCTACACCTTC CASSPPGARLEGYTF
TRBJ2-1 TRBD2 - TRBV5-1 TGCGCCAGCAGCCCCGGGGGGACCCTTGCGAATGAGCAGTTCTTC CASSPGGTLANEQFF
TRBJ1-2 - - TRBV4-3 TGCGCCAGCAGCCAGGGGCCAAGAGGTGGCTACACCTTC CASSQGPRGGYTF
TRBJ1-1 - - TRBV4-1 TGCGCCAGCAGCCAAGGGGCACAGATGAACACTGAAGCTTTCTTT CASSQGAQMNTEAFF
TRBJ2-1 - - TRBV7-9 TGTGCCAGCAGCACCGAATCAGATGAGCAGTTCTTC CASSTESDEQFF
TRBJ2-1 TRBD2 few TRBV19 TGTGCCAGCGCCCGGGAGGGGGGATGGGGAATCTACAATGAGCAGTTCTTC CASAREGGWGIYNEQFF
TRBJ1-5 - - TRBV19 TGTGCCAGTACCGTTTGGGAGAGGAATTACAATCAGCCCCAGCATTTT CASTVWERNYNQPQHF
TRBJ2-3 TRBD1 - TRBV7-8 TGTGCCAGCAGCTTAGGAATTCGGGACAGGGGGCGAGATACGCAGTATTTT CASSLGIRDRGRDTQYF
TRBJ2-3 - - TRBV10-1 TGCGCCAGCAGTGAGTCGTCCGGGAGAACAGATACGCAGTATTTT CASSESSGRTDTQYF